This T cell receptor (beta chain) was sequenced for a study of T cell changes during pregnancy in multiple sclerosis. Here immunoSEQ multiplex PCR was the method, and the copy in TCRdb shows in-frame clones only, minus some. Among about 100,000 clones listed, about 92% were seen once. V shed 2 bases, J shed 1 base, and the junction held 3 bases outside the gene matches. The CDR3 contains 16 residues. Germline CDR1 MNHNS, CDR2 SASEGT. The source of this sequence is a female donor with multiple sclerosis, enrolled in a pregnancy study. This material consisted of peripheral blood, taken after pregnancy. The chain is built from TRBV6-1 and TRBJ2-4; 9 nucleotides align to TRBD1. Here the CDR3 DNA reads TGTGCCAGCAGTGAAACAGGGGGCCGGGCCAAAAACATTCAGTACTTC. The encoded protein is CASSETGGRAKNIQYF.